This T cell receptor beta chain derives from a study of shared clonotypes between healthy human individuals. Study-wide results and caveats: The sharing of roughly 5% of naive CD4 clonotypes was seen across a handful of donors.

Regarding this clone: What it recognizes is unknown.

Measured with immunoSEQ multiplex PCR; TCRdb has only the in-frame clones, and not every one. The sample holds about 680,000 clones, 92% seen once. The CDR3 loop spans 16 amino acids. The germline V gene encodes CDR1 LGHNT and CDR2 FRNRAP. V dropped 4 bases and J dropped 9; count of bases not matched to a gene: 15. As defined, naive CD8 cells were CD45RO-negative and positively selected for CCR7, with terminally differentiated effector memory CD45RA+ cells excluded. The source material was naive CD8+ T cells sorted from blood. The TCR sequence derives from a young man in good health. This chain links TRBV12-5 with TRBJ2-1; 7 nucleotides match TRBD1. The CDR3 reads CASGSPGQSSVGEQFF. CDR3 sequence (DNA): TGTGCTAGTGGTTCCCCGGGACAGTCATCGGTCGGTGAGCAGTTCTTC.